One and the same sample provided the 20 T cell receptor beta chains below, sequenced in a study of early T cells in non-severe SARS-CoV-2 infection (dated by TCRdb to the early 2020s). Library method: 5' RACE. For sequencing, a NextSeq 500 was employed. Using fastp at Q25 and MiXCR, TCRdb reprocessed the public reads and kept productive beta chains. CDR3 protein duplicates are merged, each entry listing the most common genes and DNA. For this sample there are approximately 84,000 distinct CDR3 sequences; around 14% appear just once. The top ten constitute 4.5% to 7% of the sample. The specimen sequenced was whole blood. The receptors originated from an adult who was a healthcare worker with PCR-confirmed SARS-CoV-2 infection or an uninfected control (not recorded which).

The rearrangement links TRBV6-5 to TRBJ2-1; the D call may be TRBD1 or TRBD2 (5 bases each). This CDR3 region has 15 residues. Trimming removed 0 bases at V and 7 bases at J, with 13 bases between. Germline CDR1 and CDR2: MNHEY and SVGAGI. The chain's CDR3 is CASSYSTTWGNEQFF. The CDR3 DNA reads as TGTGCCAGCAGTTACTCGACCACTTGGGGGAATGAGCAGTTCTTC.

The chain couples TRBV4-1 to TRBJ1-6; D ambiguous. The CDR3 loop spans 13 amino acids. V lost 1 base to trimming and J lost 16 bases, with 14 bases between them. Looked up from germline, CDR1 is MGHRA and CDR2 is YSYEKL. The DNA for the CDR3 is TGCGCCAGCAGCCAAGGACCGGGCAAGGAGCTCCACTTT. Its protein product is CASSQGPGKELHF.

CDR3 coding DNA: TGTGCCAGCAGCTTAGCGTTCGGGGGTACGCAGTATTTT. Its translation is CASSLAFGGTQYF. The V and J genes are TRBV7-9 and TRBJ2-3, with TRBD2 as a possible D gene (6 bases). The CDR3 has 13 residues. Germline CDR1 and CDR2: SEHNR and FQNEAQ (reference sequence). V was pared by 0 bases and J by 8 bases, with 9 bases between.

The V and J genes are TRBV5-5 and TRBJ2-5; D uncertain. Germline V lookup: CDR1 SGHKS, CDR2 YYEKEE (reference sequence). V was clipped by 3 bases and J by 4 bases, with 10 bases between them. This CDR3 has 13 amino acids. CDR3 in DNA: TGTGCCAGCAGCTACCTGTTCCCAGAGACCCAGTACTTC. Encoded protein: CASSYLFPETQYF.

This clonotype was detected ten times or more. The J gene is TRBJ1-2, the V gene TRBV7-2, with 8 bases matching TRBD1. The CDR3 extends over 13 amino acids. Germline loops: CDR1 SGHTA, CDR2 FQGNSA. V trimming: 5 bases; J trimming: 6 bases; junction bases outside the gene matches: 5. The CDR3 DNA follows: TGTGCCAGCAGCCGGGACAGGACCCATGGCTACACCTTC. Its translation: CASSRDRTHGYTF.

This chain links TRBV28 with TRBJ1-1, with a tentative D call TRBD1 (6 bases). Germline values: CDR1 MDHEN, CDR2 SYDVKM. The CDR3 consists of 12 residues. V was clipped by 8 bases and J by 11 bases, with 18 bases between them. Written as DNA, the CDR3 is TGTGCCAGCTCCGCACCACAGGGCCTTGCTTTCTTT. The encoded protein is CASSAPQGLAFF.

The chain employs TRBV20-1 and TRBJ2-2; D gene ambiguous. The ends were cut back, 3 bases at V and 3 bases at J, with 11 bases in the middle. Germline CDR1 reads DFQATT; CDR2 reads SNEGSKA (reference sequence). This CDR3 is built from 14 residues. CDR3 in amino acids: CSARPGRYTGELFF. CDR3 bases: TGCAGTGCTAGGCCTGGCCGTTACACCGGGGAGCTGTTTTTT.

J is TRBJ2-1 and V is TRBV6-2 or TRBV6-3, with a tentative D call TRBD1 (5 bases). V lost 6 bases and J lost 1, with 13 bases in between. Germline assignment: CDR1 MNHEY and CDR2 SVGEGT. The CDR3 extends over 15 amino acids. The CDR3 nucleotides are TGTGCCAGCAGAGGACAACTCACATCCTACAATGAGCAGTTCTTC. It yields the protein CASRGQLTSYNEQFF.

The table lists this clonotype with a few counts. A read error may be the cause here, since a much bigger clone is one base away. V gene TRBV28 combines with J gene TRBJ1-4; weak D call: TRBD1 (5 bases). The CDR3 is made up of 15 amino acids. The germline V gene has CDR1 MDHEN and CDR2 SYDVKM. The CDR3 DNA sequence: TGTGACAGCAGCTCACCGGGACTGGAGTGGGTAAAACTGTTTTTT. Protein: CDSSSPGLEWVKLFF. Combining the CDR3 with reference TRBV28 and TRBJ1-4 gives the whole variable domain DVKVTQSSRYLVKRTGEKVFLECVQDMDHENMFWYRQDPGLGLRLIYFSYDVKMKEKGDIPEGYSVSREKKERFSLILESASTNQTSMYLCDSSSPGLEWVKLFFGSGTQLSVL.

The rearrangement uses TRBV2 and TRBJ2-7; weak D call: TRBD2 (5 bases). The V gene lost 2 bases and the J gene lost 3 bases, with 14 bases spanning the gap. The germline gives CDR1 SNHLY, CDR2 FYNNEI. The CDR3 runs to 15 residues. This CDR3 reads CASSELSGIGYEQYF. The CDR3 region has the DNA TGTGCCAGCAGTGAACTTTCGGGAATAGGCTACGAGCAGTACTTC. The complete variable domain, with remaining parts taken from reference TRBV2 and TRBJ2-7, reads EPEVTQTPSHQVTQMGQEVILRCVPISNHLYFYWYRQILGQKVEFLVSFYNNEISEKSEIFDDQFSVERPDGSNFTLKIRSTKLEDSAMYFCASSELSGIGYEQYFGPGTRLTVT.

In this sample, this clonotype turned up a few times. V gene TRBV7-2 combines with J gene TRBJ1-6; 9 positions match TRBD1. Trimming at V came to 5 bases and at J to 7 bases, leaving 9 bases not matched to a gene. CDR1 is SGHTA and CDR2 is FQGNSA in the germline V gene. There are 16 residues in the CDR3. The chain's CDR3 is CASSIQGALDNSPLHF. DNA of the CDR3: TGTGCCAGCAGCATACAGGGGGCGCTGGACAATTCACCCCTCCACTTT.

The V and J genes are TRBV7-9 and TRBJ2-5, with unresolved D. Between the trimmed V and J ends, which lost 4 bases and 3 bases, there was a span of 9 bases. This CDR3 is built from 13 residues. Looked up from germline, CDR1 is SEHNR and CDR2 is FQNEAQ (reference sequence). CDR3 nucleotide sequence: TGTGCCAGCAGCTCCTTTAATGAAGAGACCCAGTACTTC. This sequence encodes CASSSFNEETQYF.

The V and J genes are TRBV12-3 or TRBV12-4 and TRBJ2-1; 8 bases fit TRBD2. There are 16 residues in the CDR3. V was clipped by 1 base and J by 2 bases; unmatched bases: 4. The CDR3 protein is CASSLGGRLTYNEQFF. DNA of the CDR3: TGTGCCAGCAGTTTAGGCGGGAGGCTCACCTACAATGAGCAGTTCTTC.

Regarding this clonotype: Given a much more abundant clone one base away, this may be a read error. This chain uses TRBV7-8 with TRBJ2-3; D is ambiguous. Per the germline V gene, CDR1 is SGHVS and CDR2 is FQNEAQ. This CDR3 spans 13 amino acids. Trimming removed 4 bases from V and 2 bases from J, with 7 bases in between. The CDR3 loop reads CASSSYTTDTQYF. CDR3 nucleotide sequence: TGTGCCAGCAGCTCATACACCACAGATACGCAGTATTTT.

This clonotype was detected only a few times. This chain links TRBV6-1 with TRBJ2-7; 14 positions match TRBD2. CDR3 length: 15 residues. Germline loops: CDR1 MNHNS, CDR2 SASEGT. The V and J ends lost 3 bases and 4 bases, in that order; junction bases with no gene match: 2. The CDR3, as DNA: TGTGCCAGCAGTGACAGACTAGCGGGAGGGTACGAGCAGTACTTC. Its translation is CASSDRLAGGYEQYF.

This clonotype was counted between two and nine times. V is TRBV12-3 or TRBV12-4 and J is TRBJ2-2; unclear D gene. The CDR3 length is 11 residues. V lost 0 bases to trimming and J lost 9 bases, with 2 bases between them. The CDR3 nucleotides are TGTGCCAGCAGTTTAGCGAGGGAGCTGTTTTTT. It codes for CASSLARELFF.

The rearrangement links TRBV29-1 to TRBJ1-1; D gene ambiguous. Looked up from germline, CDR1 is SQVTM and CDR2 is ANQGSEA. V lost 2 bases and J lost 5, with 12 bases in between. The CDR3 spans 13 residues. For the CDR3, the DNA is TGCAGCGTTGAAATCGATTTCGGGACTGAAGCTTTCTTT. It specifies CSVEIDFGTEAFF.

CDR3 amino acids: CASSLAGGSYTGELFF. CDR3 DNA: TGTGCCAGCAGCTTAGCGGGAGGCTCGTATACCGGGGAGCTGTTTTTT. V and J are TRBV11-2 and TRBJ2-2; 7 nucleotides line up with TRBD2. J gave up 5 bases and V 1 base, and 7 bases lay outside the gene matches. From germline, CDR1 is SGHAT and CDR2 FQNNGV. The CDR3 runs to 16 residues. Supplemented by reference TRBV11-2 and TRBJ2-2, the full variable domain reads EAGVAQSPRYKIIEKRQSVAFWCNPISGHATLYWYQQILGQGPKLLIQFQNNGVVDDSQLPKDRFSAERLKGVDSTLKIQPAKLEDSAVYLCASSLAGGSYTGELFFGEGSRLTVL.

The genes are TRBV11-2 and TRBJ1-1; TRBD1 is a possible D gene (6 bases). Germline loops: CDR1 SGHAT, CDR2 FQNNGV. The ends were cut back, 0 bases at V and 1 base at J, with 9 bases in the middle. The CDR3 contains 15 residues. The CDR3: CASSLEPGANTEAFF. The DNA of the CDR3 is TGTGCCAGCAGCTTAGAGCCGGGGGCGAACACTGAAGCTTTCTTT.

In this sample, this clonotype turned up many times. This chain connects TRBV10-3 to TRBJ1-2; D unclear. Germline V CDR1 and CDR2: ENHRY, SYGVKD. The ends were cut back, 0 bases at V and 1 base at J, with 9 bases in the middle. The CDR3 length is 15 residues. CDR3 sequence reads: CAISESEEINYGYTF. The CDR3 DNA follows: TGTGCCATCAGTGAGTCGGAGGAAATTAACTATGGCTACACCTTC.